Each of the 16 T cell receptor beta chains below was sequenced from the same sample in a study of T cells in Graves' hyperthyroidism and ophthalmopathy. From RNA transcripts, TCR beta CDR3 regions were amplified. In the first-round RT-PCR of the TCR CDR3, the HTBI primer set was used. One entry per CDR3 protein results from TCRdb running MiXCR on the multiplex PCR reads. Here the sample spans about 400,000 distinct CDR3 sequences, roughly 15% being singletons. Source material: blood. The receptors shown here come from a woman aged 60 to 75 with Graves' ophthalmopathy.

This clonotype was observed many times. The chain employs TRBV12-3 or TRBV12-4 and TRBJ2-5, with TRBD2 as a possible D gene (5 bases). The length of the CDR3 is 12 residues. V gave up 6 bases and J gave up 4 bases, with 9 bases separating them. CDR3 loop: CASRRSGETQYF. CDR3 sequence (DNA): TGTGCCAGCAGACGGAGCGGAGAGACCCAGTACTTC.

This clonotype came up many times. The V call is TRBV3-1, the J call TRBJ2-5, with TRBD2 matching 10 bases. The CDR3 is 16 residues long. From germline, CDR1 is LGHDT and CDR2 YNNKEL (reference sequence). The junction had 7 bases not matched to a gene; V was cut back by 4 bases and J by 2 bases. The CDR3 DNA reads as TGTGCCAGCAGCCGTTGGACTAGCGGACAACAAGAGACCCAGTACTTC. It is translated as CASSRWTSGQQETQYF.

V and J are TRBV28 and TRBJ2-7, with D perhaps given as TRBD1 or TRBD2 (5 bases each). CDR1 is MDHEN and CDR2 is SYDVKM in the germline V gene. Trimming pared 2 bases from V and 5 bases from J, leaving 16 bases between. The CDR3 is made up of 15 amino acids. The CDR3 sequence is CASSLGTAGRDEQYF. As DNA, the CDR3 is TGTGCCAGCAGTTTAGGGACGGCAGGGCGCGACGAGCAGTACTTC.

Comments on this clonotype: At one of its ends the junction is not consistent with the germline gene, which may arise from a read error. V gene TRBV27 combines with J gene TRBJ1-2; tentatively, D is TRBD1 (5 bases). The CDR3 covers 15 residues. Germline CDR1 MNHEY, CDR2 SMNVEV (reference sequence). CDR3 region: CASRRVGADNYGHTF. CDR3 DNA sequence: TGTGCCAGCAGAAGAGTCGGGGCAGATAACTATGGCCACACCTTC.

This clonotype was seen a handful of times. V usage is TRBV18 and J usage is TRBJ2-4; possible D gene TRBD2, 5 bases. V shed 2 bases and J shed 3 bases, with 14 bases lying between them. The CDR3 totals 16 residues. Germline V gene sequence: CDR1 KGHSH, CDR2 LQKENI. For the CDR3, the DNA is TGTGCCAGCTCACCAATGGGGAGTGAAAGCAAAAACATTCAGTACTTC. Amino acid sequence: CASSPMGSESKNIQYF.

Points on this clonotype: A much bigger clone sits one base away, suggesting this may be a read error. The V gene is TRBV20-1, the J gene TRBJ2-1; perhaps TRBD1 as D (7 bases). Germline V gene data show CDR1 as DFQATT and CDR2 as SNEGSKA (reference sequence). With 5 bases removed from V and 9 bases from J, the gap between germline ends came to 14 bases. This CDR3 has 12 amino acids. The DNA of the CDR3 is TGCAGTGCTGGCCCCCAGGGGGGTGAGCAGTTCTTC. Protein: CSAGPQGGEQFF.

This clonotype has ten or more counts. This chain uses TRBV7-9 with TRBJ2-7, with D perhaps matching TRBD1 (7 bases). CDR1 and CDR2 (germline): SEHNR, FQNEAQ (reference sequence). Trimming pared 1 base from V and 3 bases from J, leaving 16 bases between. The length of the CDR3 is 16 residues. CDR3 coding DNA: TGTGCCAGCAGCTTAGTTGGCGCAGGGGGGAACTACGAGCAGTACTTC. The encoded protein is CASSLVGAGGNYEQYF.

The V gene is TRBV20-1, the J gene TRBJ2-1, with 13 positions matching TRBD2. CDR1 is DFQATT, CDR2 SNEGSKA, per germline (reference sequence). With V trimmed by 4 bases and J by 0 bases, 6 bases remained unmatched. The CDR3 runs 17 residues. This CDR3 is CSATTSGRGSSYNEQFF. CDR3 in DNA: TGCAGTGCTACCACTAGCGGGAGGGGCTCCTCCTACAATGAGCAGTTCTTC.

The chain carries TRBV29-1 and TRBJ2-2; D not resolved. The CDR3 sequence is 12 residues long. From germline, CDR1 is SQVTM and CDR2 ANQGSEA. Trimming took off 4 bases at V and 6 bases at J, with 9 bases between the two ends. The CDR3 DNA follows: TGCAGCGTTGGTTCAGCCCCCGGGGAGCTGTTTTTT. Protein sequence: CSVGSAPGELFF.

This clonotype came up many times. This chain joins TRBV10-3 and TRBJ2-5; the D gene is possibly TRBD2 (5 bases). CDR1 and CDR2 from the germline V gene are ENHRY and SYGVKD. V was cut by 4 bases and J by 3 bases, with 15 bases left in between. There are 15 residues in the CDR3. CDR3 amino acids: CAISVSGSGEETQYF. The CDR3 coding sequence is TGTGCCATCAGTGTTAGTGGGAGTGGAGAAGAGACCCAGTACTTC.

In its sample, this clonotype was seen a few times. The rearrangement links TRBV5-6 to TRBJ1-2; 9 positions match TRBD1. Germline CDR1 and CDR2: SGHDT and YYEEEE. V dropped 7 bases and J dropped 0; count of bases not matched to a gene: 13. CDR3 length: 17 amino acids. The CDR3 is CASQKTGGVGANYGYTF. DNA for the CDR3: TGTGCCAGCCAAAAGACAGGGGGGGTCGGAGCTAACTATGGCTACACCTTC.

The chain employs TRBV4-1 and TRBJ1-1, with unresolved D. The V end was cut by 1 base, the J end by 4 bases, with 10 bases between. Germline assignment: CDR1 MGHRA and CDR2 YSYEKL. The CDR3 consists of 14 residues. CDR3 bases: TGCGCCAGCAGCCAAGCCCCGGGTTCCACTGAAGCTTTCTTT. It encodes CASSQAPGSTEAFF.

The J gene is TRBJ2-6, the V gene TRBV7-9; unclear D gene. The CDR3 sequence is 17 residues long. Germline V CDR1 and CDR2: SEHNR, FQNEAQ (reference sequence). Trimming pared 5 bases from V and 0 bases from J, leaving 14 bases between. The chain's CDR3 is CASSPVGLFSGANVLTF. CDR3 DNA: TGTGCCAGCAGCCCCGTTGGTCTCTTCTCTGGGGCCAACGTCCTGACTTTC.

The sample holds a few counts of this clonotype. CDR3 region: CASSSGQGARTGELFF. The CDR3, as DNA: TGTGCCAGCAGTTCGGGACAGGGGGCGCGTACCGGGGAGCTGTTTTTT. This chain connects TRBV27 to TRBJ2-2; 12 bases line up with TRBD1. The germline gives CDR1 MNHEY, CDR2 SMNVEV (reference sequence). Trimming took 4 bases from V and 5 from J; bases not matched to a gene: 5. CDR3 length equals 16 residues.

This clonotype was seen repeatedly, ten times or more. The J gene is TRBJ2-1, the V gene TRBV7-8; D is undetermined. V was pared by 5 bases and J by 0 bases, with 11 bases between. The CDR3 has 15 residues. CDR1 and CDR2 from the germline V gene are SGHVS and FQNEAQ. CDR3 loop: CASSLTRSSYNEQFF. The CDR3 DNA follows: TGTGCCAGCAGCCTGACTCGTAGCTCCTACAATGAGCAGTTCTTC.

This clonotype has a count of ten or more. V usage is TRBV6-1 and J usage is TRBJ2-1, with 8 positions matching TRBD1. There are 16 residues in the CDR3. Germline V gene lookup returns CDR1 MNHNS and CDR2 SASEGT. V dropped 5 bases and J dropped 6; count of bases not matched to a gene: 12. The DNA of the CDR3 is TGTGCCAGCAGTTACTACGCCTTGGACAGGGCCAATGAGCAGTTCTTC. This codes for CASSYYALDRANEQFF.